The sequence of this T cell receptor beta chain was determined in a study of beta chain features in type 1 diabetes (dated by TCRdb to 2016 to 2018). Broadly, across the study: Patients and healthy donors did not differ in mean age, gender distribution, total cell number or subset yield. A total of some 100,000,000 sorted cells were examined across all samples, and a strong correlation was observed between cell number per subset and RNA yield. In the study, TCRB repertoires of sorted circulating CD4+ T cell subsets from recently diagnosed type 1 diabetes patients were compared with those of matched healthy donors. Whereas all 30 or so donors provided naive and central memory subsets, regulatory and stem cell-like memory subsets were isolated from just 8 patients and roughly eight healthy donors. On the study overall, not on this receptor specifically: PCR may preferentially amplify shorter templates, but because patient and control samples were amplified and corrected together, any resulting skew would affect both groups equally. Sequencing cDNA rather than genomic DNA could over-represent highly expressing activated cells, although activation and CD3 levels did not differ between groups. Because the HLA sub-analyses included only small numbers of individuals, any influence of HLA type on TCRB rearrangement was left unresolved. At VDJ recombination sites, type 1 diabetes patients had fewer insertions and more deleted nucleotides, which implies abnormalities in thymic rearrangement. Naive, central memory and regulatory TCRB repertoires appeared to be more alike among patients than among healthy donors. In all four CD4+ subsets, TCRB CDR3 length was moderately but significantly shorter in type 1 diabetes patients.

From the germline V gene (reference sequence), CDR1 is SGHNT and CDR2 is YYREEE. CDR3 length: 13 amino acids, cysteine to phenylalanine. The DNA shown is the 39-base CDR3, in frame from base 1. Trimming accounts for 2 bases at V and 7 bases at J, while the number of junction bases matched to no gene is 5. Notes on this clone: The antigen it binds to is not known. One base away there is no much larger clone; base qualities are not given.

All of the isolated RNA was reverse transcribed with the High Capacity cDNA Reverse Transcription Kit, so expressed TCRB transcripts were sequenced. Naive, central memory and regulatory T cell samples underwent deep immunoSEQ sequencing, averaging about 3.57 million total reads per sample. After sorted cells were lysed in RLT buffer, RNA was extracted with DNase-treated RNeasy Micro or Mini kits, with the choice depending on cell number. To prevent cross-contamination, every cell subset was processed on its own, while patient and healthy donor samples were processed together. The immunoSEQ multiplex PCR was used to amplify TCRB sequences from cDNA, generating 87-bp fragments that spanned the CDR3 region. The amplicons were sequenced using the Illumina HiSeq platform. Under the source paper's analysis protocol: Synthetic template baselines were used to correct PCR bias computationally, reads within Hamming distance 2 were collapsed together, and singletons that could not be merged were discarded. Reads were aligned to IMGT to assign V, D and J genes, CDR3 length, and insertions or deletions at six rearrangement sites. Within each subset, clonotype counts were normalized to the number of sorted cells before true diversity and Gini coefficients were calculated with the tcR R package. The overlap coefficient, calculated on TCRB nucleotide sequences, was used to measure repertoire sharing. Not all clones reach the TCRdb copy of this immuneACCESS table, which keeps in-frame sequences only. Checked studies attribute under half of the gap to unresolved V genes and leave the rest unexplained. The V and J calls and the clone size are those of that table, but D and trimming were determined from the DNA. The sample includes hundreds of thousands of clones, with around 8.5% observed a single time. 0.95% to 1.1% of the sample is taken by the ten largest.

Each donor gave one peripheral blood draw, roughly 120 mL on average, collected into heparinised tubes. A BD FACSAria II was used to sort naive, central memory, regulatory and stem cell-like memory CD4+ T cells with a panel that included CD45RO, CCR7, CD25, CD127, CD95 and CD27. Every sorted population had a purity above 95%. Right away, PBMCs were isolated by Lymphoprep density gradient centrifugation and were stained directly, with no culture step. So that batch effects would be minimized, each experiment stained and sorted samples in pairs, pairing one healthy donor with one patient. The chain uses TRBV5-4 and TRBJ2-7, with 8 central nucleotides matching TRBD1. The sample comprised central memory CD4+ T cells from blood. The TCR was taken from a young man with type 1 diabetes. CDR3 loop: CASSFDRGGEQYF. The DNA sequence is TGTGCCAGCAGCTTTGACAGGGGCGGGGAGCAGTACTTC.